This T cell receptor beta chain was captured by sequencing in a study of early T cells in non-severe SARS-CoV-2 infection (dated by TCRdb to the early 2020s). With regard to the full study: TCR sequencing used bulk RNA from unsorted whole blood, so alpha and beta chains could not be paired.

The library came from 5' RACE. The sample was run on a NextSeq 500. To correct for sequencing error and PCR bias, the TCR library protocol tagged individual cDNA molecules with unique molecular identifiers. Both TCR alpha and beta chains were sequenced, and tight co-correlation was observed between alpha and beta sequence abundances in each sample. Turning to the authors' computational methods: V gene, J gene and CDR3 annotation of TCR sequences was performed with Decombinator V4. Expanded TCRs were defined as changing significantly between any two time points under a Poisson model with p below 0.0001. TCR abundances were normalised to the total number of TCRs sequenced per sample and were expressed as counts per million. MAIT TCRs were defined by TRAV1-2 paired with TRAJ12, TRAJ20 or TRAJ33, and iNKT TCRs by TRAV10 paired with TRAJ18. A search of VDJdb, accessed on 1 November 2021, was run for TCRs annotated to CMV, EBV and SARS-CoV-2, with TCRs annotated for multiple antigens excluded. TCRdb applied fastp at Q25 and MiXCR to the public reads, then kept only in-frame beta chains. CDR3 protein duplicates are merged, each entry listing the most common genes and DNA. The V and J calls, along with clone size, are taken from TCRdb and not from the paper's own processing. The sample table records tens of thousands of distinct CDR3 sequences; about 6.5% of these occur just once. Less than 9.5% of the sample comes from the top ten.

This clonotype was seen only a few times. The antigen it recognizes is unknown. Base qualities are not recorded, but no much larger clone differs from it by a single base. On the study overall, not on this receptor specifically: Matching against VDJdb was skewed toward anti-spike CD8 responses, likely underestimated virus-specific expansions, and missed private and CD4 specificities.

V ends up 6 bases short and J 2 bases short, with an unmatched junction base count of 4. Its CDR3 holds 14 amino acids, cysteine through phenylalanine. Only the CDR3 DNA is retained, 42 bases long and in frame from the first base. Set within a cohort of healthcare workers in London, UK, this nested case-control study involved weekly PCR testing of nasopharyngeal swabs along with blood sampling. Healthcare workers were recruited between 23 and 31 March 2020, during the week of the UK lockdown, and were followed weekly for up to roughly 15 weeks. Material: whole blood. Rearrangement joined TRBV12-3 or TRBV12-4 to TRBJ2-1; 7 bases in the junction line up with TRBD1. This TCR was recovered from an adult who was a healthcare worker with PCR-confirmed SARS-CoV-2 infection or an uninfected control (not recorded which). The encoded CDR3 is CASRPGTAYNEQFF. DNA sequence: TGTGCCAGCAGACCCGGGACAGCCTACAATGAGCAGTTCTTC.